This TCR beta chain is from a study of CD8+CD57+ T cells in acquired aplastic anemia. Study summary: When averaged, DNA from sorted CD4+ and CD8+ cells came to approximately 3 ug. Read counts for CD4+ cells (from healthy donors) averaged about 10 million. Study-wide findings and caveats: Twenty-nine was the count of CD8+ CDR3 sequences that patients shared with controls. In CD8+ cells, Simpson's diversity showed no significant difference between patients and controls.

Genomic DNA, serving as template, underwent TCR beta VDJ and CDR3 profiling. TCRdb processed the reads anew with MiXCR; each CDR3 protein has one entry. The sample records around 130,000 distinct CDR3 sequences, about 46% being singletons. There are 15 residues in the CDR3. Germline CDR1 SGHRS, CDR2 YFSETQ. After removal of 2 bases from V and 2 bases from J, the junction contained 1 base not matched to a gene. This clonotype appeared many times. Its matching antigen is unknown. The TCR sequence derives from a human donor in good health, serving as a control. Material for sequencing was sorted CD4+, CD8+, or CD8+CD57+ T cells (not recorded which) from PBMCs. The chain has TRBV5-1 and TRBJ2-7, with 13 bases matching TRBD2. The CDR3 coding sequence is TGCGCCAGCAGCTTAGGGACTAGCGGGACCTACGAGCAGTACTTC. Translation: CASSLGTSGTYEQYF.